The rows below give T cell receptor beta chains drawn from one sample of a study of CD8 T cells in ankylosing spondylitis. TCRdb fed the 5' RACE reads into MiXCR, producing one record per CDR3 protein. Among fewer than 250,000 distinct CDR3 sequences listed, about 30% were seen once. The sequencing sample was made of blood, either unsorted or a sorted T cell fraction (not recorded which). The source is a male donor with ankylosing spondylitis or in good health (not recorded which). The CDR3 runs from the conserved cysteine through the conserved F or W. The order of the fields is J gene, D gene, clone size, V gene, CDR3 DNA, CDR3 protein. A D gene is named only where the DNA matches it firmly. Only part of the rows carry a size: once, few, many, or a class if the clone is expanded.

TRBJ2-3	-	-	TRBV5-1	TGCGCCAGCAGCTTGGCCGGGGGCAGACCTAGCACAGATACGCAGTATTTT	CASSLAGGRPSTDTQYF
TRBJ2-1	-	-	TRBV20-1	TGCAGTGCGACGGAGGGCCGCTATGAGCAGTTCTTC	CSATEGRYEQFF
TRBJ1-6	-	-	TRBV5-4	TGTGCCAGCAGCTTGGGTCCGGGGGTTCCCTATAATTCACCCCTCCACTTT	CASSLGPGVPYNSPLHF
TRBJ2-7	-	few	TRBV6-5	TGTGCCAGCAGTTACGACGTCGGGGGAACCCAAGAGCAGTACTTC	CASSYDVGGTQEQYF
TRBJ1-5	-	-	TRBV5-6	TGTGCCAGCCAAAACCGCGACAGCAATCAGCCCCAGCATTTT	CASQNRDSNQPQHF
TRBJ2-7	TRBD1	few	TRBV28	TGTGCCAGCAGCCTGTGGGGGACAGGGGGCTACGAGCAGTACTTC	CASSLWGTGGYEQYF
TRBJ2-7	-	-	TRBV5-6	TGTGCCAGCAGCCAGGGGACGGGGAGCTCCTACGAGCAGTACTTC	CASSQGTGSSYEQYF
TRBJ2-3	TRBD2	few	TRBV7-6	TGTGCCAGCAGCTCAGAAGCGGGGGGGGGCACAGATACGCAGTATTTT	CASSSEAGGGTDTQYF
TRBJ1-6	-	-	TRBV6-1	TGTGCCAGCAGGAGGGAGTATAATTCACCCCTCCACTTT	CASRREYNSPLHF
TRBJ2-7	-	few	TRBV20-1	TGCAGTGCTAAAGACTCCCGGGGTTCGAAAGAGCAGTACTTC	CSAKDSRGSKEQYF
TRBJ2-7	-	few	TRBV20-1	TGCAGCGGTAAGGGTGCCAAAGTCTACGAGCAGTACTTC	CSGKGAKVYEQYF
TRBJ1-2	-	few	TRBV5-1	TGCGCCAGCAGCTTTTCAGATAACTATGGCTACACCTTC	CASSFSDNYGYTF
TRBJ2-1	-	-	TRBV12-3/TRBV12-4	TGTGCCAGCACCTCGGGCTCCTACAATGAGCAGTTCTTC	CASTSGSYNEQFF
TRBJ2-2	-	few	TRBV20-1	TGCAGTGCGGGGAAGCCGGACACCGGGGAGCTGTTTTTT	CSAGKPDTGELFF
TRBJ2-5	-	-	TRBV7-2	TGTGCCAGCAGCTTAGGAGGGTCCAAGAGAACCCAGTACTTC	CASSLGGSKRTQYF